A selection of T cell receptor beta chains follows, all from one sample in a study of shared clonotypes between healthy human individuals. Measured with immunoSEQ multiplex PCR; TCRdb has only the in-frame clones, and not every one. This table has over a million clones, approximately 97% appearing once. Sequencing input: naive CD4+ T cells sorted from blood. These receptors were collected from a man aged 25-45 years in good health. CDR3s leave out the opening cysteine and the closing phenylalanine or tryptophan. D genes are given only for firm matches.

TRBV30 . AWTGHKETQY
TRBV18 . ASSPPSFWELF
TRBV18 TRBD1 ASSEQGASYEQY
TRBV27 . ASSFLDQPQH
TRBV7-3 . ASSSTNTGELF
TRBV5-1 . ASSALQGTKNIQY
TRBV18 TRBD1 ASSPPRTGASYEQY
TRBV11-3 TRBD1 ASSSGQDPSETQY
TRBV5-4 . ASRRGYDEQF
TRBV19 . ASSIDPRDRSYEQY
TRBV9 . ASSRGHSGSTDTQY
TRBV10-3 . AISGTPSEAF
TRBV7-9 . ASSLGDGIYEQY
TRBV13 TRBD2 ASSQKLGRGEQY
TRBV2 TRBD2 ASTLRTSRQSEQF
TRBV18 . ASSPPSKGRDEQY
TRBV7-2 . ASSLVRVDGYT
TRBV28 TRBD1 ATGTGGLDEQF
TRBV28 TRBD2 AGSTGGKAKGFSYEQY
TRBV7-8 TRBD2 ASSLAVAGGPGDTQY
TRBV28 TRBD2 ASSFRFLAGGEETQY
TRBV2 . ASRPGLYNEQF
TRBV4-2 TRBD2 ASSQGNFRREPYNEQF
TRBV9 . ASSVGVGSSYEQY
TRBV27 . ASSLSGARGYT
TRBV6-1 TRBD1 ASSERVQGVSGDTQY
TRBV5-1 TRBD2 ASRPPGLETDTQY
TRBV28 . ASSLVTEPSGNTIY
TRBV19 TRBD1 ASSKDRGPVSYEQY
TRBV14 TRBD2 ASSPSGREQY
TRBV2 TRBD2 ASRERELFSYEQY
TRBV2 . ASSVGGTDTQY
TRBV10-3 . AITGGPSHNNEQF
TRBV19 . ASKQGWGADTQY
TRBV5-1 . ASSLSRPPTGEKLF
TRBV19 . ASSPVRLAGEQF
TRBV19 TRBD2 ASSRTSSYNEQF
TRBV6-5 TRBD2 ASSYEGSGRGEQF
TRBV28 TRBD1 ASSQHTRGINNQPQH
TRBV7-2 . ASSLQGEQY
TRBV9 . ASSVGPSAERTGELF
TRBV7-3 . ASSLSFSGELF
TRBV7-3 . ASSLGTHSLGYEQY
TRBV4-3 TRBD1 ASSLDRDSYEQY
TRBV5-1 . ASSRTGPGDEKLF
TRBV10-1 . ASSATWQETQY
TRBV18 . ASSPEAEKLF
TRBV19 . AINGGSTDTQY
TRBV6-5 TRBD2 ASSGLAYNEQF
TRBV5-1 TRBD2 ASSLVKDSGSRETQY
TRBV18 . ASSPHRAPIEQY
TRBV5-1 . ASSIGTPSHEQY
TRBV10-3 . ATIAELYNEQF